This TCR beta chain was recorded in a study of cytomegalovirus exposure and HLA in healthy donors. The germline V gene has CDR1 MNHNS and CDR2 SASEGT. Trimming cost V 3 bases and J 3 bases, with 11 bases left between them. The CDR3 is 14 amino acids. The PCR had 60 Vbeta and 13 Jbeta primers. Some clones are missing from TCRdb's copy, which holds only in-frame ones; the method was immunoSEQ multiplex PCR. Its clone listing holds about 170,000 clones. Broader study findings: Trimming of TCR beta V- and J-genes showed a link, identified in a later analysis, to a missense DCLRE1C variant. In vitro assays verified that three CMV-associated chains recognized CMV antigens specifically. It was in a later analysis that TCR association rates were seen to vary by HLA locus, highest for DRB1 and lowest for HLA-C.

At sampling all donors were nominally healthy, likely with unrecorded immune exposures. About this clone: Its matching antigen is unknown.

The sequencing sample was made of PBMCs. This receptor was obtained from a woman younger than 30 in good health and CMV-seropositive. The rearrangement joins TRBV6-1 to TRBJ1-1, with a possible D match to TRBD1 (5 bases). CDR3 sequence: CASSEGQTHTEAFF. CDR3 DNA: TGTGCCAGCAGTGAGGGGCAGACTCACACTGAAGCTTTCTTT.